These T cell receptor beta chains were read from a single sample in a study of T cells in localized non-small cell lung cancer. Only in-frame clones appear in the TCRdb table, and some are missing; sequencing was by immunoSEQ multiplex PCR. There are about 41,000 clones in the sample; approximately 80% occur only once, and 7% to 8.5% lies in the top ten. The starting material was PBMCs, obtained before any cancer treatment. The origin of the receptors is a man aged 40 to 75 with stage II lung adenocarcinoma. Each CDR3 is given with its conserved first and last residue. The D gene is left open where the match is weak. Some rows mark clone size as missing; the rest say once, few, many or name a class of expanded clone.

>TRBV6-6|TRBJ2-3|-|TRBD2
TGTGCCAGCAGTTACCGACTAGCGGGAGCTACGCAGTATTTT
CASSYRLAGATQYF
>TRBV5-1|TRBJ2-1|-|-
TGCGCCAGCAGCTTAACCTCAGGGGTGGGCTACAATGAGCAGTTCTTC
CASSLTSGVGYNEQFF
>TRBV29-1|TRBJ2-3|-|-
TGCAGCGTTCGGCCTAGCGCGGGAGATACGCAGTATTTT
CSVRPSAGDTQYF
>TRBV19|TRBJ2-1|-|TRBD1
TGTGCCACCGGGACAGGGGGTACCCTTATGAATGAGCAGTTCTTC
CATGTGGTLMNEQFF
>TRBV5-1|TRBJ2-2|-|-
TGCGCCAGCAGCCCCCGGGGCACTCGGGGTCCGAACACCGGGGAGCTGTTTTTT
CASSPRGTRGPNTGELFF
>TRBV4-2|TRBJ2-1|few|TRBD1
TGTGCCAGCAGCCGCCTCGGGACAGAAGAGCAGTTCTTC
CASSRLGTEEQFF
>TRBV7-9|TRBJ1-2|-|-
TGTGCCAGCAGCTTGCCCGGCCAGGCTGGGGGGTATGGCTACACCTTC
CASSLPGQAGGYGYTF
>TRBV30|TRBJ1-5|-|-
TGTGCCTGGAGCACAGAGAGCAATCAGCCCCAGCATTTT
CAWSTESNQPQHF
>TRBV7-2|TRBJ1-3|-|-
TGTGCCAGCAGCAGAGACAGTTACTCTGGAAACACCATATATTTT
CASSRDSYSGNTIYF
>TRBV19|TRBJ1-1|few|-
TGTGCCAGTAGTCAACGGACAAGGAACACTGAAGCTTTCTTT
CASSQRTRNTEAFF
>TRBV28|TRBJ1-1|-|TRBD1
TGTGCCAGCAGTTTAAGGACAGGGTACACTGAAGCTTTCTTT
CASSLRTGYTEAFF
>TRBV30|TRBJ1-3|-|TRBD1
TGTGCCTGGGGACAGGGGGTTGATGGAAACACCATATATTTT
CAWGQGVDGNTIYF
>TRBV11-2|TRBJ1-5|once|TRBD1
TGTGCCAGCAGCCGACAGGGAAGCAATCAGCCCCAGCATTTT
CASSRQGSNQPQHF
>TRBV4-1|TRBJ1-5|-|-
TGCGCCAGCAGCCAAGACCAGAATAGCAATCAGCCCCAGCATTTT
CASSQDQNSNQPQHF
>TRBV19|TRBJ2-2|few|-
TGTGCCAGTACAGGACAGCTGAACACCGGGGAGCTGTTTTTT
CASTGQLNTGELFF
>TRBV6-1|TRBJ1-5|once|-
TGTGCCAGCAGCTCCGGGACAAATCAGCCCCAGCATTTT
CASSSGTNQPQHF
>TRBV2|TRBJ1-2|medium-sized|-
TGTGCCAGCAGTGAAGCCCGATTTTATGGCTACACCTTC
CASSEARFYGYTF
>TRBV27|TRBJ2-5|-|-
TGTGCCAGCAGTTTATTGGGCAGGGAGCAAGAGACCCAGTACTTC
CASSLLGREQETQYF
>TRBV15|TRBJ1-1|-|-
TGTGCCACCAGCCTAGACCGGGGGCTCACTGAAGCTTTCTTT
CATSLDRGLTEAFF
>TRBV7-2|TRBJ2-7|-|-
TGTGCCAGCAGCTTAGCCTTTGCCTACGAGCAGTACTTC
CASSLAFAYEQYF
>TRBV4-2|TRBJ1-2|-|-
TGTGCCAGCAGCCAAGATCCCACCGGGGGCTACACCTTC
CASSQDPTGGYTF
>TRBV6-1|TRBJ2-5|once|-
TGTGCCAGCAGTGAAGCGCAGTATTCGGAGACCCAGTACTTC
CASSEAQYSETQYF
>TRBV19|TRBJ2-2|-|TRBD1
TGTGCCAGTAGTGAAAACAGGGGAGACACCGGGGAGCTGTTTTTT
CASSENRGDTGELFF
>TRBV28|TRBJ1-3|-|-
TGTGCCAGCAGTTTATATAGGGGGGCCAGAAACACCATATATTTT
CASSLYRGARNTIYF
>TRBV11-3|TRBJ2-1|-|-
TGTGCCAGCAGCTTAGGTATTGGTCGCAACAATGAGCAGTTCTTC
CASSLGIGRNNEQFF
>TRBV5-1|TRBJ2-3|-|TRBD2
TGCGCCAGCAGCGCATTGACTAGCGGGGTGCAAGAGAGTTGGGATACGCAGTATTTT
CASSALTSGVQESWDTQYF
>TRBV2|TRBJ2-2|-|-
TGTGCCAGCAGAACAGGGCGAACCGGGGAGCTGTTTTTT
CASRTGRTGELFF
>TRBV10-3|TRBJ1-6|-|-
TGTGCCATCGCCTCCGGGGTGGCGTTGCGGAATTCACCCCTCCACTTT
CAIASGVALRNSPLHF
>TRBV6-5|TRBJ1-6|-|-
TGTGCCAGCAGTCCTGATGAGTCACCCCTCCACTTT
CASSPDESPLHF
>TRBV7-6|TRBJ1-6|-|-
TGTGCCAGCAGCGGGGGCGTACAGGCGGGAAATTCACCCCTCCACTTT
CASSGGVQAGNSPLHF
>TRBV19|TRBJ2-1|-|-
TGTGCCAGTAATTCGAGGTGGACCGAGAATGAGCAGTTCTTC
CASNSRWTENEQFF
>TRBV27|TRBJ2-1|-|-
TGTGCCAGCAGTTACCCCCCGGGGAATGAGCAGTTCTTC
CASSYPPGNEQFF
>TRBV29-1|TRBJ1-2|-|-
TGCAGCGCCCAAGGCGGGTATGGCTACACCTTC
CSAQGGYGYTF
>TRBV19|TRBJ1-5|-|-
TGTGCCAGTAGCCCCGTTGGCAATCAGCCCCAGCATTTT
CASSPVGNQPQHF
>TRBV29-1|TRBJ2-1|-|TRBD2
TGCAGCGTCGGGGGAATCGCGGGAGGGCCTCCTGAGCAGTTCTTC
CSVGGIAGGPPEQFF
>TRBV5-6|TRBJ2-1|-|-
TGTGCCAGCAGCCCCGGGTGGGATGAGCAGTTCTTC
CASSPGWDEQFF
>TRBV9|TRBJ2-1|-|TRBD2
TGTGCCAGCAGCCCCTACTCCACCGGGACTAGAATTTATGAGCAGTTCTTC
CASSPYSTGTRIYEQFF
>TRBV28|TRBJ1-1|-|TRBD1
TGTGCCAGCAGTTTAGAGGGGGCCTGGCTTGAAGCTTTCTTT
CASSLEGAWLEAFF
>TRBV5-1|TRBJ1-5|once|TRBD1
TGCGCCAGCAGCGTTGGGACAGGGAATCAGCCCCAGCATTTT
CASSVGTGNQPQHF
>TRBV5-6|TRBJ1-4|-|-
TGTGCCAGCAGCTTGGAACAGGGAGGTGAAAAACTGTTTTTT
CASSLEQGGEKLFF
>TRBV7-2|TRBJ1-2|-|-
TGTGCCAGCAGCTCTCAAAGTAGGAGCTACACCTTC
CASSSQSRSYTF
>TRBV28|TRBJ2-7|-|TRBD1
TGTGCCAGCAGTCCCCACCGGACAGGGTTCTACGAGCAGTACTTC
CASSPHRTGFYEQYF
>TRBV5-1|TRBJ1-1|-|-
TGCGCCAGCAGCTTGTCTACGGGATGGGGCACTGAAGCTTTCTTT
CASSLSTGWGTEAFF
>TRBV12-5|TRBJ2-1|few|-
TGTGCTAGTGGTGGGGACGGTAACAATGAGCAGTTCTTC
CASGGDGNNEQFF
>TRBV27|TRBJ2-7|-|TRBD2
TGTGCCAGCAGGCCTACTAGCGGGAACGAGCAGTACTTC
CASRPTSGNEQYF
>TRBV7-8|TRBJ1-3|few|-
TGTGCCAGCAGCTCTAGGGACTCTGGAAACACCATATATTTT
CASSSRDSGNTIYF
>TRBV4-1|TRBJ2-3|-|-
TGCGCCAGCAGCCGGGGGACATCCACTAGCACAGATACGCAGTATTTT
CASSRGTSTSTDTQYF
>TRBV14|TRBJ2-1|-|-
TGTGCCAGCAGCCCGGCCGAACGGTCTCCCCGGTGGGAGCAGTTCTTC
CASSPAERSPRWEQFF
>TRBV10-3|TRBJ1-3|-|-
TGTGCCATCAGTGAACAATCAATGAACTCTGGAAACACCATATATTTT
CAISEQSMNSGNTIYF
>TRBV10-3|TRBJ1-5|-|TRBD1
TGTGCCATCAGCCGACAGGGAGGCAATCAGCCCCAGCATTTT
CAISRQGGNQPQHF
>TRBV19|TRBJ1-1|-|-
TGTGCCAGTAGTATAGGAGGGAACAGGGCAGCTTTCTTT
CASSIGGNRAAFF
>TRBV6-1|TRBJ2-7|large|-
TGTGCCAGCAGTGCCGACGTTTTCTACGAGCAGTACTTC
CASSADVFYEQYF
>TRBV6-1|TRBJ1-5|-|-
TGTGCCAGCAGTGAAACTTCCCCCAATCAGCCCCAGCATTTT
CASSETSPNQPQHF
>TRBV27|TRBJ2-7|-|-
TGTGCCAGCAGACGATCAGGGGATCTCTCCTACGAGCAGTACTTC
CASRRSGDLSYEQYF
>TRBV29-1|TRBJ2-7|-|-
TGCAGCGTTGAAGATGGGTACGGGGGGCAGTACTTC
CSVEDGYGGQYF